The sequence of this T cell receptor beta chain was determined in a study of OX40 agonist ivuxolimab in advanced cancers. About the research overall: Participants averaged approximately 60 years of age (range roughly 20 to 90) and were 82.7% male. Partial responses were achieved by three patients, one with hepatocellular carcinoma and two with cutaneous melanoma.

Only in-frame clones appear in the TCRdb table, and some are missing; sequencing was by immunoSEQ multiplex PCR. The data show 30,000 to 40,000 clones, more than 70% seen once. Germline CDR1 and CDR2: LNHDA and SQIVND (reference sequence). V was pared by 6 bases and J by 8 bases, with 19 bases between. The CDR3 spans 15 residues. Study-wide findings and caveats: Blood T cells, both CD4+ and CD8+, expanded clonally by week 6 at 0.1 to 3.0 mg/kg. Partly responding patients at 0.1-3.0 mg/kg showed some of the smallest clonal expansion.

With regard to this clone: What it binds is not known.

This chain links TRBV19 with TRBJ1-4; no definite D call. The source was CD4+ or CD8+ T cells sorted from blood, collected in a trial of the OX40 agonist ivuxolimab. The TCR was taken from an adult with an advanced solid tumor such as melanoma, head and neck, liver or kidney cancer. The CDR3 reads CASRGRVESREKLFF. The CDR3 bases are TGTGCCAGTAGAGGGAGGGTGGAGTCGAGAGAAAAACTGTTTTTT.